This passage covers 7 T cell receptor beta chains from one sample sequenced in a study of cytomegalovirus exposure and HLA in healthy donors. The study ran its PCR with 60 Vbeta and 13 Jbeta primers. TCRdb's copy holds only in-frame clones and misses some; the assay was immunoSEQ multiplex PCR. The top ten hold approximately 3.2% of the sample, which has about 96,000 clones, 65% to 75% seen once. The material sequenced was PBMCs. These TCRs come from a female donor in good health and CMV-seropositive.

The rearrangement links TRBV11-1 to TRBJ2-1, with 7 nucleotides matching TRBD2. V shed 6 bases, J shed 5 bases, and the junction held 10 bases outside the gene matches. The CDR3 is 15 amino acids. CDR1 and CDR2 from the germline V gene are SGHAT and FQDESV (reference sequence). The CDR3: CASSPQRGVNNEQFF. CDR3 nucleotides: TGTGCCAGCAGTCCCCAGCGGGGAGTCAACAATGAGCAGTTCTTC.

A remark on this clone: At the DNA level, this CDR3 is encoded by other sequences in the same sample as well. The V and J genes are TRBV30 and TRBJ1-2; possible D gene TRBD1, 6 bases. The CDR3 covers 12 residues. Germline CDR1 GTSNPN, CDR2 SVGIG (reference sequence). V lost 8 bases, J lost 1 base, and 11 bases lay in between. The CDR3 DNA reads as TGTGCCCGACACAGGGTTAACTATGGCTACACCTTC. It codes for CARHRVNYGYTF.

This chain connects TRBV30 to TRBJ1-2, with unresolved D. Trimming removed 0 bases from V and 4 bases from J, with 15 bases in between. This CDR3 has 15 residues. CDR1 GTSNPN and CDR2 SVGIG come from the germline V gene (reference sequence). CDR3 sequence reads: CAWSVGRGAVYGYTF. Written as DNA, the CDR3 is TGTGCCTGGAGTGTCGGGCGGGGTGCCGTCTATGGCTACACCTTC.

J is TRBJ2-7 and V is TRBV21-1; the D segment call TRBD1 is taken from the table without a DNA check. TRBV21-1 is a pseudogene. This CDR3 is 14 amino acids long. The CDR3 region is CASSKGTAPYEQYF. The CDR3 nucleotides are TGTGCCAGCAGCAAAGGGACAGCTCCTTACGAGCAGTACTTC.

The gene calls are TRBV30 and TRBJ2-3, with TRBD2 matching over 9 bases. There are 15 residues in the CDR3. Trimming at V came to 3 bases and at J to 2 bases, leaving 6 bases not matched to a gene. From germline, CDR1 is GTSNPN and CDR2 SVGIG (reference sequence). The CDR3 region has the DNA TGTGCCTGGAGACCGACTAGCGGCCCCACAGATACGCAGTATTTT. This gives the protein CAWRPTSGPTDTQYF.

The CDR3 loop reads CASNLRGDVGETQYF. The CDR3 DNA reads TGCGCCAGCAACCTCCGGGGGGATGTCGGGGAGACCCAGTACTTC. The chain couples TRBV5-1 to TRBJ2-5, with TRBD2 matching over 7 bases. The V and J ends lost 6 bases and 5 bases, in that order; junction bases with no gene match: 13. In germline, CDR1 is SGHRS, CDR2 YFSETQ. CDR3 size: 15 residues.

The chain couples TRBV2 to TRBJ2-1, with D possibly being TRBD2 (7 bases). V lost 2 bases to trimming and J lost 5 bases, with 13 bases between them. The CDR3 spans 15 residues. CDR1 and CDR2 from the germline V gene are SNHLY and FYNNEI. The CDR3 DNA is TGTGCCAGCAGTGAATGGGGGGGCGGGGACAATGAGCAGTTCTTC. The encoded protein is CASSEWGGGDNEQFF.